This TCR beta chain was sequenced during a study of shared clonotypes between healthy human individuals. Study-level information: With ages of 18 to 49, the donors were a couple of women and a few men. Regarding the study as a whole: Incompleteness in sorted-subset sequencing, despite large depth, was shown by rarefaction. Clonotype sharing across donors was expected to vary with sequencing depth. The generation probabilities recorded for non-shared clonotypes fell below those of clonotypes shared by all four donors.

Repertoires were generated with immunoSEQ multiplex PCR, while TCRdb's copy carries only in-frame clones and drops some. The data contain approximately 2.4 million clones, almost 96% of them singletons. Notes on this clone: The antigen is undetermined.

Between the trimmed V and J ends, which lost 7 bases and 0 bases, there was a span of 12 bases. CDR1 MNHEY and CDR2 SVGAGI come from the germline V gene. The CDR3 length is 14 residues. The clonotype was recovered from a man between 18 and 35 years old in good health. This chain connects TRBV6-5 to TRBJ1-1; D perhaps matches TRBD1 (6 bases). Material: naive CD4+ T cells sorted from blood. Documented subset: CD45RA+ positively selected. Here the CDR3 DNA reads TGTGCCAGCAATCGAGGACAGCTGAACACTGAAGCTTTCTTT. It yields the protein CASNRGQLNTEAFF.